These 27 T cell receptor beta chains came from one sample sequenced in a study of shared clonotypes between healthy human individuals. Profiling relied on immunoSEQ multiplex PCR, and the TCRdb table lists in-frame clones only, not all of them. The sample lists approximately 2,000,000 clones, around 93% occurring once. Naive CD8 cells, CD45RO-negative and positively selected for CCR7, excluded terminally differentiated effector memory CD45RA+ cells. Sequenced: naive CD8+ T cells from PBMCs. The receptors derive from a man younger than 30 in good health. Some clones in this sample may be carry-over from other donors' samples.

V gene TRBV7-9 combines with J gene TRBJ2-7, with no clear D. This CDR3 contains 13 residues. V was cut by 5 bases and J by 7 bases, with 15 bases left in between. CDR1 is SEHNR and CDR2 is FQNEAQ in the germline V gene (reference sequence). CDR3 sequence reads: CASSLGSQLEQYF. CDR3 in DNA: TGTGCCAGCAGCCTGGGATCCCAACTTGAGCAGTACTTC.

This clone is a singleton in its sample. The V call is TRBV10-3, the J call TRBJ2-3; D is possibly TRBD2 (6 bases). This CDR3 has 14 residues. Per germline, CDR1 ENHRY and CDR2 SYGVKD. With 6 bases removed from V and 0 bases from J, the gap between germline ends came to 10 bases. In DNA form, the CDR3 reads TGTGCCATCAGGGGAGCGGGTAGCACAGATACGCAGTATTTT. As protein: CAIRGAGSTDTQYF.

Turning to this clone: The same CDR3 can be traced to other DNA sequences in this sample. The chain joins TRBV10-3 to TRBJ2-3; D remains ambiguous. Per germline, CDR1 ENHRY and CDR2 SYGVKD. V was trimmed by 0 bases and J by 1 base, leaving 5 bases between them. The CDR3 has 14 amino acids. The CDR3 coding sequence is TGTGCCATCAGTGAGTCTCGGGGCACAGATACGCAGTATTTT. The encoded protein is CAISESRGTDTQYF.

Comment on this clone: Other DNA sequences in this sample translate to the same CDR3. V is TRBV28 and J is TRBJ2-7; 8 nucleotides line up with TRBD1. After removal of 2 bases from V and 0 bases from J, the junction contained 6 bases not matched to a gene. This CDR3 contains 16 residues. Per germline, CDR1 MDHEN and CDR2 SYDVKM. The CDR3 DNA reads TGTGCCAGCAGTTTACCTGGACAGGGTGGCTCCTACGAGCAGTACTTC. This encodes CASSLPGQGGSYEQYF.

V usage is TRBV28 and J usage is TRBJ2-7; D is undetermined. V was pared by 2 bases and J by 6 bases, with 11 bases between. Germline assignment: CDR1 MDHEN and CDR2 SYDVKM. This CDR3 comprises 13 residues. Here the CDR3 reads CASSLGRRGEQYF. The CDR3 DNA sequence: TGTGCCAGCAGTTTAGGCCGTCGAGGCGAGCAGTACTTC.

The rearrangement links TRBV4-3 to TRBJ2-1, with 13 bases that match TRBD2. This CDR3 is built from 16 residues. Unmatched junction bases numbered 2, after V lost 4 bases and J lost 2 bases. Germline CDR1 is LGHNA and CDR2 is YSLEER. The CDR3 coding sequence is TGCGCCAGCAGCCCCGGGACTAGCGGGACCTACAATGAGCAGTTCTTC. Its protein product is CASSPGTSGTYNEQFF.

This sequence joins TRBV28 and TRBJ2-1, with 7 bases aligning to TRBD1. Germline CDR1 MDHEN, CDR2 SYDVKM. There are 17 residues in the CDR3. Trimming removed 4 bases from V and 8 bases from J; junction bases left unmatched: 17. DNA of the CDR3: TGTGCCAGCAGTTCCGAGGACAGGTCACTGCGGTTGTATGAGCAGTTCTTC. This codes for CASSSEDRSLRLYEQFF.

This clone appeared a single time. This chain joins TRBV11-2 and TRBJ2-1, with D possibly TRBD2 on 6 matching bases. The CDR3 is made up of 18 amino acids. V was trimmed by 5 bases and J by 6 bases, leaving 26 bases between them. Per germline, CDR1 SGHAT and CDR2 FQNNGV. The CDR3 sequence is CASSTPTRAREKVNEQFF. The CDR3 bases are TGTGCCAGCAGCACCCCCACGCGGGCCCGGGAGAAGGTCAATGAGCAGTTCTTC.

This clone was seen only once. The V gene is TRBV4-1, the J gene TRBJ2-3; 9 bases match TRBD1. Trimming at V came to 4 bases and at J to 0 bases, leaving 5 bases not matched to a gene. This CDR3 is 16 amino acids long. The V gene's germline CDR1 is MGHRA and CDR2 YSYEKL. The CDR3 loop reads CASSLTGTGSTDTQYF. DNA for the CDR3: TGCGCCAGCAGCCTGACCGGGACAGGGAGCACAGATACGCAGTATTTT.

The rearrangement links TRBV6-5 to TRBJ1-4; possible D gene TRBD1, 5 bases. Germline assignment: CDR1 MNHEY and CDR2 SVGAGI. V lost 6 bases to trimming and J lost 5 bases, with 13 bases between them. The CDR3 contains 14 residues. CDR3 coding DNA: TGTGCCAGCAGCCCTCTCGACAGAAATGAAAAACTGTTTTTT. This gives the protein CASSPLDRNEKLFF.

This clone was seen more than once but under ten times. V gene TRBV10-3 combines with J gene TRBJ1-1; a weak D match, TRBD1 (5 bases). The CDR3 length is 16 residues. The germline CDR1 and CDR2 sequences are ENHRY and SYGVKD. Trimming removed 0 bases at V and 0 bases at J, with 11 bases between. The CDR3 sequence is CAISESGVSMNTEAFF. The CDR3 bases are TGTGCCATCAGTGAGTCGGGGGTGAGCATGAACACTGAAGCTTTCTTT.

In this sample, this clone turned up once. V is TRBV6-1 and J is TRBJ2-5, with TRBD2 as a possible D gene (7 bases). Germline CDR1 MNHNS, CDR2 SASEGT. This CDR3 is 12 amino acids long. The CDR3 DNA follows: TGTGCTCTGGGGGGGCAACAAGAGACCCAGTACTTC. Protein sequence: CALGGQQETQYF.

The V gene is TRBV10-1, the J gene TRBJ2-5, with D uncertain. The germline CDR1 and CDR2 sequences are WNHNN and SYGVQD (reference sequence). CDR3 length: 14 amino acids. With 1 base removed from V and 4 bases from J, the gap between germline ends came to 10 bases. The chain's CDR3 is CASSEFRARETQYF. The CDR3 nucleotides are TGCGCCAGCAGTGAGTTTCGGGCGCGAGAGACCCAGTACTTC.

This clone came up once. The rearrangement joins TRBV6-1 to TRBJ1-2; D gene uncertain. From germline, CDR1 is MNHNS and CDR2 SASEGT. CDR3 length equals 13 residues. Trimming cost V 7 bases and J 4 bases, with 13 bases left between them. The CDR3 is CASKSPLIYGYTF. CDR3 in DNA: TGTGCCAGCAAGTCCCCGTTGATCTATGGCTACACCTTC.

This rearrangement joins TRBV7-9 to TRBJ2-2; no definite D call. In germline, CDR1 is SEHNR, CDR2 FQNEAQ (reference sequence). Trimming stripped 4 bases from V and 6 bases from J, with 21 bases between. CDR3 length equals 17 residues. Here the CDR3 DNA reads TGTGCCAGCAGCTCGGAATCTTACATCGAACTTCCCGGGGAGCTGTTTTTT. This gives the protein CASSSESYIELPGELFF. The whole variable domain, filled in from reference TRBV7-9 and TRBJ2-2, reads DTGVSQNPRHKITKRGQNVTFRCDPISEHNRLYWYRQTLGQGPEFLTYFQNEAQLEKSRLLSDRFSAERPKGSFSTLEIQRTEQGDSAMYLCASSSESYIELPGELFFGEGSRLTVL.

With respect to this clone: Other DNA sequences of this sample code for an identical CDR3. The CDR3 sequence is CASSLNGRETQYF. CDR3 DNA sequence: TGTGCCAGCAGCTTAAACGGGAGAGAGACCCAGTACTTC. The chain is built from TRBV7-3 and TRBJ2-5; the D gene is possibly TRBD2 (6 bases). CDR1 SGHTA and CDR2 FQGTGA come from the germline V gene. The V gene lost 1 base and the J gene lost 4 bases, with 7 bases spanning the gap. The CDR3 runs 13 residues.

The J gene is TRBJ2-1, the V gene TRBV27; no clear D. V lost 7 bases and J lost 0, with 19 bases in between. The CDR3 spans 17 residues. Germline V gives CDR1 MNHEY, CDR2 SMNVEV (reference sequence). CDR3 DNA: TGTGCCAGCATCCCCGTCGCCGATGCTCACTCCTACAATGAGCAGTTCTTC. Protein product: CASIPVADAHSYNEQFF.

The chain combines TRBV5-8 with TRBJ2-1; a weak D match, TRBD1 (5 bases). Trimming pared 6 bases from V and 9 bases from J, leaving 13 bases between. Per the germline V gene, CDR1 is SGHTS and CDR2 is YDEGEE. The CDR3 covers 12 residues. The CDR3 loop is CASTIVRGEQFF. CDR3 sequence (DNA): TGTGCCAGCACGATAGTTAGGGGTGAGCAGTTCTTC.

The rearrangement uses TRBV7-8 and TRBJ2-3; D unclear. V was shortened by 7 bases and J by 2 bases, with 13 bases between the two germline ends. The CDR3 loop spans 14 amino acids. The germline CDR1 and CDR2 sequences are SGHVS and FQNEAQ. The chain's CDR3 is CASKPFDFTDTQYF. The CDR3 DNA follows: TGTGCCAGCAAACCGTTCGACTTCACAGATACGCAGTATTTT.

The V call is TRBV18, the J call TRBJ1-1; D is unresolved. V lost 3 bases and J lost 7, with 12 bases in between. Per the germline V gene, CDR1 is KGHSH and CDR2 is LQKENI. The CDR3 is 13 amino acids. CDR3 loop: CASSPWTVYEAFF. Here the CDR3 DNA reads TGTGCCAGCTCACCGTGGACCGTATATGAAGCTTTCTTT.

CDR3 amino acids: CASSLGHGTEENTEAFF. The CDR3, as DNA: TGTGCCAGCAGTTTAGGGCATGGGACAGAGGAGAACACTGAAGCTTTCTTT. This chain joins TRBV28 and TRBJ1-1; TRBD1 agrees at 7 bases. V dropped 2 bases and J dropped 1; count of bases not matched to a gene: 10. The germline V gene has CDR1 MDHEN and CDR2 SYDVKM. There are 17 residues in the CDR3.

This chain connects TRBV6-5 to TRBJ2-7; D is uncertain. CDR3 length: 10 residues. Germline assignment: CDR1 MNHEY and CDR2 SVGAGI. The V end lost 2 bases, the J end lost 7 bases, and 3 bases lay between the germline ends. The CDR3 coding sequence is TGTGCCAGCAGTTACAGTGAGCAGTACTTC. Translated: CASSYSEQYF.

V is TRBV7-8 and J is TRBJ2-3, with 7 bases aligning to TRBD1. The CDR3 spans 15 residues. Germline V gene sequence: CDR1 SGHVS, CDR2 FQNEAQ. The V gene end was trimmed by 5 bases and the J gene end by 2 bases; junction bases not matched to a gene: 7. CDR3: CASSPQTGYTDTQYF. Here the CDR3 DNA reads TGTGCCAGCAGCCCCCAGACAGGGTACACAGATACGCAGTATTTT.

This rearrangement joins TRBV10-3 to TRBJ2-2; D is perhaps TRBD2 (6 bases). This CDR3 is built from 12 residues. V lost 10 bases, J lost 5 bases, and 11 bases lay in between. Per the germline V gene, CDR1 is ENHRY and CDR2 is SYGVKD. CDR3 DNA: TGTGCCACCTGGAGCGGGACCGGGGAGCTGTTTTTT. Translation gives CATWSGTGELFF.

This chain joins TRBV28 and TRBJ1-3; TRBD1 matches 7 bases. The CDR3 is made up of 14 amino acids. V was clipped by 4 bases and J by 3 bases; unmatched bases: 3. From germline, CDR1 is MDHEN and CDR2 SYDVKM. The CDR3, as DNA: TGTGCCAGCAGTTGGAGGGGGCTTGGAAACACCATATATTTT. Translated: CASSWRGLGNTIYF.

The chain is built from TRBV27 and TRBJ2-7; TRBD1 agrees at 8 bases. The CDR3 has 17 amino acids. Per the germline V gene, CDR1 is MNHEY and CDR2 is SMNVEV (reference sequence). V was pared by 3 bases and J by 4 bases, with 14 bases of the junction left unmatched. CDR3 coding DNA: TGTGCCAGCAGTTTTAGGGTGACTAGGACAGGGCTGTACGAGCAGTACTTC. Translating it yields CASSFRVTRTGLYEQYF.

V gene TRBV7-9 combines with J gene TRBJ2-7, with 8 bases aligning to TRBD1. The CDR3 has 15 amino acids. V lost 1 base and J lost 7; bases outside the gene matches: 9. CDR1 SEHNR and CDR2 FQNEAQ come from the germline V gene (reference sequence). DNA of the CDR3: TGTGCCAGCAGCTTAGTCCGCCAGGGGGCAGGGGAGCAGTACTTC. Translating it yields CASSLVRQGAGEQYF.